The clone carrying this T cell receptor beta chain appeared a few times. TCRdb keeps only in-frame clones here, not all; method: immunoSEQ multiplex PCR. The sample has fewer than 85,000 clones; more than 90% are singletons. These data originate in a study of OX40 agonist ivuxolimab in advanced cancers. The CDR3 runs to 16 residues. Germline CDR1 and CDR2: SGHTA and FQGNSA. Trimming took off 1 base at V and 2 bases at J, with 12 bases between the two ends. The specimen comprised CD4+ or CD8+ T cells sorted from blood, sampled in a trial of the OX40 agonist ivuxolimab. This clonotype was sampled from an adult with an advanced solid tumor such as melanoma, head and neck, liver or kidney cancer. The chain is built from TRBV7-2 and TRBJ1-3; D is unclear. CDR3 bases: TGTGCCAGCAGCTTAGGGGTTTACAGAGCTGGAAACACCATATATTTT. It yields the protein CASSLGVYRAGNTIYF.